A selection of T cell receptor beta chains follows, all from one sample in a study of T cell repertoires in cytomegalovirus infection. TCRdb recomputed calls from the reads with MiXCR, one row per CDR3 protein. Here the sample spans 250,000 to 300,000 distinct CDR3 sequences, around 15% being singletons. Sequenced material: PBMCs. Receptors originate from a human donor in good health (CMV status not recorded). Some clones in this sample may be carry-over from other donors' samples. Both conserved end residues are part of each CDR3. The D gene is left open where the match is weak. Expanded clones get a size class; other rows say once, few or many, or leave the size out.

j_call	clone_size	v_call	d_call	cdr3_length	cdr3_aa	cdr3_nt
TRBJ2-7	-	TRBV2	-	14	CASRVGRLSYEQYF	TGTGCCAGCAGGGTCGGAAGGTTAAGCTACGAGCAGTACTTC
TRBJ2-2	many	TRBV4-1	-	18	CASSQDLWGAQNTGELFF	TGCGCCAGCAGCCAAGATCTGTGGGGGGCGCAGAACACCGGGGAGCTGTTTTTT
TRBJ2-1	-	TRBV29-1	TRBD1	16	CSVEDRYGTGYNEQFF	TGCAGCGTTGAAGATCGTTATGGGACAGGCTACAATGAGCAGTTCTTC
TRBJ1-2	-	TRBV11-2	-	12	CASTMTGFGYTF	TGTGCCAGCACCATGACCGGATTTGGCTACACCTTC
TRBJ2-3	many	TRBV7-8	TRBD2	14	CASSLDGGGDTQYF	TGTGCCAGCAGCTTAGACGGGGGGGGAGATACGCAGTATTTT
TRBJ2-7	many	TRBV2	-	14	CASSRSGLPYEQYF	TGTGCCAGCAGTCGCTCGGGACTTCCCTACGAGCAGTACTTC
TRBJ2-7	-	TRBV12-3/TRBV12-4	-	14	CASSRTLSTYEQYF	TGTGCCAGCAGTCGGACTCTATCTACCTACGAGCAGTACTTC
TRBJ2-1	-	TRBV12-3/TRBV12-4	-	14	CASSKGGQGGEQFF	TGTGCCAGCAGCAAAGGGGGTCAGGGTGGTGAGCAGTTCTTC
TRBJ2-6	-	TRBV15	TRBD2	16	CATSRGGGTGANVLTF	TGTGCCACCAGCAGAGGGGGAGGGACTGGGGCCAACGTCCTGACTTTC
TRBJ2-1	many	TRBV27	-	14	CASSLARTYNEQFF	TGTGCCAGCAGTTTAGCACGTACCTACAATGAGCAGTTCTTC
TRBJ2-5	-	TRBV29-1	TRBD1	14	CSGEIPGQGRIQYF	TGCAGCGGCGAGATCCCGGGACAGGGGAGGATCCAGTACTTC
TRBJ2-7	many	TRBV7-9	-	14	CASSPLMAGYEQYF	TGTGCCAGCAGCCCTCTCATGGCGGGATACGAGCAGTACTTC
TRBJ1-2	-	TRBV20-1	-	13	CSARDLVPGGYTF	TGCAGTGCTAGAGATCTCGTCCCGGGGGGCTACACCTTC
TRBJ2-3	few	TRBV20-1	-	13	CSAEITSTDTQYF	TGCAGTGCTGAGATAACTAGCACAGATACGCAGTATTTT
TRBJ1-6	many	TRBV6-5	-	13	CASSLRFPEATHF	TGTGCCAGCAGTTTACGTTTCCCCGAGGCAACTCACTTT
TRBJ2-7	-	TRBV20-1	TRBD2	17	CSARGRILAIDTYEQYF	TGCAGTGCTAGGGGCCGAATACTAGCGATTGATACCTACGAGCAGTACTTC
TRBJ1-1	few	TRBV29-1	-	13	CSVEGTANTEAFF	TGCAGCGTTGAGGGGACGGCTAACACTGAAGCTTTCTTT
TRBJ2-2	many	TRBV19	-	14	CASSMGSRTGELFF	TGTGCCAGTAGTATGGGGTCAAGGACCGGGGAGCTGTTTTTT
TRBJ1-5	-	TRBV20-1	-	13	CSAERGGGQPQHF	TGCAGTGCTGAACGGGGGGGGGGGCAGCCCCAGCATTTT
TRBJ1-1	-	TRBV4-1	TRBD1	15	CASSQGDRGNTEAFF	TGCGCCAGCAGCCAAGGGGACAGAGGGAACACTGAAGCTTTCTTT
TRBJ2-1	many	TRBV7-9	-	17	CASSLQRLGDSYNEQFF	TGTGCCAGCAGCTTACAGAGGTTGGGGGACTCCTACAATGAGCAGTTCTTC
TRBJ2-7	-	TRBV12-3/TRBV12-4	TRBD2	15	CASSPSALAAYEQYF	TGTGCCAGCAGCCCATCAGCACTAGCGGCCTACGAGCAGTACTTC
TRBJ2-7	-	TRBV7-9	-	15	CASTQRRGDSYEQYF	TGTGCCAGCACTCAGCGGAGGGGCGACTCCTACGAGCAGTACTTC
TRBJ2-2	-	TRBV13	-	15	CASSLTGRNTGELFF	TGTGCCAGCAGCTTGACAGGTCGAAACACCGGGGAGCTGTTTTTT
TRBJ2-3	many	TRBV12-3/TRBV12-4	-	14	CASSIQLSTDTQYF	TGTGCCAGCAGCATACAACTTAGCACAGATACGCAGTATTTT
TRBJ2-1	few	TRBV7-3	TRBD2	18	CASSLRSSGPTRANEQFF	TGTGCCAGCAGCTTAAGGAGTAGCGGGCCCACCAGGGCCAATGAGCAGTTCTTC
TRBJ2-7	many	TRBV20-1	TRBD2	14	CSAIAGEPSYEQYF	TGCAGTGCGATCGCGGGAGAACCCTCCTACGAGCAGTACTTC
TRBJ1-3	few	TRBV10-3	-	14	CATMVPGGGNTIYF	TGTGCCACCATGGTCCCGGGTGGGGGAAACACCATATATTTT
TRBJ2-2	-	TRBV29-1	TRBD2	18	CSVGSASGGWVRLGELFF	TGCAGCGTTGGATCGGCTAGCGGGGGGTGGGTCAGATTGGGGGAGCTGTTTTTT
TRBJ1-2	many	TRBV19	TRBD1	18	CASRIGWRALLGQNGYTF	TGTGCCAGTAGGATTGGATGGAGGGCTTTACTGGGACAGAATGGCTACACCTTC
TRBJ1-2	few	TRBV6-6	-	15	CASSYGHGFNYGYTF	TGTGCCAGCAGTTACGGACACGGTTTCAACTATGGCTACACCTTC